The clone carrying this T cell receptor (beta chain) was seen a few times. This sample was included in a study of patients and donors after allogeneic stem cell transplantation. With V trimmed by 3 bases and J by 7 bases, 11 bases remained unmatched. CDR3 length equals 15 residues. Germline CDR1 SGHRS, CDR2 YFSETQ. TCRdb ran MiXCR on the RT-PCR reads and lists one entry per CDR3 protein. Here the sample spans some 200,000 distinct CDR3 sequences, 41% being singletons. The sample comprised blood, either unsorted or a sorted T cell fraction (not recorded which). This TCR came from a human donor who was either an allogeneic HSCT recipient or a stem cell or donor lymphocyte infusion donor (not recorded which). It is not recorded whose cells these are; they may come from a transplant donor. The chain is built from TRBV5-1 and TRBJ1-1, with 8 bases aligning to TRBD1. The CDR3 nucleotides are TGCGCCAGCAGCTCCTTAGGACAGGGAGTATATGAAGCTTTCTTT. This encodes CASSSLGQGVYEAFF.